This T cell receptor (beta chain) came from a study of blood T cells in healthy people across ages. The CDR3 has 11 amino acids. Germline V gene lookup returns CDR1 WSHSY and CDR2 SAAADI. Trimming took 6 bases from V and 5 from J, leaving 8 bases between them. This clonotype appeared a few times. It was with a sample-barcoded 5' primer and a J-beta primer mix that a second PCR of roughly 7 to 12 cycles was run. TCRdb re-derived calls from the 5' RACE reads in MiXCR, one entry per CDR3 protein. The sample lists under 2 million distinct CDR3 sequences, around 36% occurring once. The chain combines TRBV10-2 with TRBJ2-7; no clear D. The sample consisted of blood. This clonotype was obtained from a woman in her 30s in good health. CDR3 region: CASSGPHEQYF. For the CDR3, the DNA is TGCGCCAGCAGCGGGCCCCACGAGCAGTACTTC.